This TCR beta chain appears in the sequencing data of a study of CD8+CD57+ T cells in acquired aplastic anemia. Study as a whole: Isolated CD4+ and CD8+ cells, once sorted, yielded DNA averaging approximately 3 ug. Findings and limits, study-wide: Patients and controls were found to share twenty-nine CD8+ CDR3 sequences.

Germline V gene lookup returns CDR1 SGDLS and CDR2 YYNGEE. The CDR3 length is 14 residues. The V gene end was trimmed by 3 bases and the J gene end by 5 bases; junction bases not matched to a gene: 6. Investigators profiled TCR beta VDJ and CDR3 from genomic DNA template. TCRdb ran MiXCR on the reads and lists one entry per CDR3 protein. The data hold 160,000 or so distinct CDR3 sequences, with 65% to 75% observed a single time. This clonotype was counted between two and nine times. The antigen is unknown. Only patients with CD8+CD57+ cell expansion on flow cytometry were chosen for sequencing. All patients had severe acquired aplastic anemia.

The chain carries TRBV9 and TRBJ2-5, with 8 bases fitting TRBD2. Sequenced: sorted CD4+, CD8+, or CD8+CD57+ T cells (not recorded which) from PBMCs. The receptor comes from a human donor with aplastic anemia. The CDR3 sequence: CASSAGGGMETQYF. CDR3 nucleotides: TGTGCCAGCAGCGCGGGGGGGGGGATGGAGACCCAGTACTTC.